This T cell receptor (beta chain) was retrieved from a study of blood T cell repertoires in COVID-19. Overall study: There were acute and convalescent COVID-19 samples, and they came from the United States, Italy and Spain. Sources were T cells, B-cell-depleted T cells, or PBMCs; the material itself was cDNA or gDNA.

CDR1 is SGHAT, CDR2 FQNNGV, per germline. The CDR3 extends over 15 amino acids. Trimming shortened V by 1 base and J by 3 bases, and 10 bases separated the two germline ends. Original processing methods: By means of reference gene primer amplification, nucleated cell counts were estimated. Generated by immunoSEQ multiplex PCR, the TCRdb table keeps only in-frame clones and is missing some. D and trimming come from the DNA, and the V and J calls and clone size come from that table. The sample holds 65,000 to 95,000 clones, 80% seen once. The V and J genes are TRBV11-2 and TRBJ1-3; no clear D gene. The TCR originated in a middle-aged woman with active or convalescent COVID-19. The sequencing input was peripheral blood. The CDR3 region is CASSLGAGVGNTIYF. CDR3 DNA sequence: TGTGCCAGCAGCTTAGGGGCAGGCGTTGGAAACACCATATATTTT. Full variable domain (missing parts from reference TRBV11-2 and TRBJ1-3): EAGVAQSPRYKIIEKRQSVAFWCNPISGHATLYWYQQILGQGPKLLIQFQNNGVVDDSQLPKDRFSAERLKGVDSTLKIQPAKLEDSAVYLCASSLGAGVGNTIYFGEGSWLTVV.